This T cell receptor beta chain comes out of a study of molecular identifiers for immune sequencing clone quantification. Study-level information: Replicate runs used RNA from roughly 21,000 or 96,000 naive CD8 cells, which was split five ways into aliquots, and four of those aliquots were then sequenced.

The CDR3 loop spans 15 amino acids. J gave up 7 bases and V 2 bases, and 9 bases lay outside the gene matches. Germline V CDR1 and CDR2: SGHKS, YYEKEE (reference sequence). Comment on this clonotype: The antigen is undetermined.

Study-level points and caveats: Spiked-in Jurkat TCR RNA corresponding to one cell was reported as detectable against 750,000 to 1,000,000 naive cells.

With 10%, 30% or 50% of RNA, about 17,000 to 1,100,000 naive CD8 T cells were sequenced. In TCRdb, the PCR reads were re-called with MiXCR into one record per CDR3 protein. The table has more than 450,000 distinct CDR3 sequences, about a quarter seen once. The gene calls are TRBV5-5 and TRBJ1-5, with 7 bases matching TRBD1. Input material: naive CD8+ T cells from blood, with Jurkat cell RNA spiked in. Subset indicated: FACS-sorted CD8+CD4-CCR7+CD45RA+ naive T cells. The sequence came from a human donor in good health. Some libraries in this study had Jurkat cell RNA spiked in. CDR3 sequence reads: CASSFTPGGYQPQHF. In DNA form, the CDR3 reads TGTGCCAGCAGCTTTACCCCAGGGGGGTACCAGCCCCAGCATTTT.